This T cell receptor (beta chain) was sequenced for a study of T-cell memory formation after mild COVID-19 (dated by TCRdb to 2020 to 2022). Turning to the overall study: TCR sequence clusters from the two donors were found to be largely donor specific. In a couple of donors, T-cell clones that expanded and contracted after mild COVID-19 were tracked by sequencing TCRalpha and TCRbeta repertoires over time. Two young, previously healthy adult volunteers, one female and one male, were included in the cohort.

Results the study describes overall, beyond this receptor: Some responding clones were detected in pre-infection memory, which suggested that pre-existing cross-reactive memory T cells had joined the SARS-CoV-2 response. Only a couple of mild cases were covered in the study, and larger cohorts including severe cases with pre-infection samples were considered necessary. Contracting CD4+ clones were located mainly in the CM and EM memory subsets, whereas CD8+ clones were found to be enriched in EMRA. Whether the second-wave clones peaking on day 37 were SARS-CoV-2 specific was not confirmed. Balanced CD4/CD8 phenotypes were observed for clones contracting from day 15 to 85, whereas a bias towards CD4+ was observed for a second wave of clones expanding from day 15 to 37.

This clonotype was seen just once. Its antigen is currently not known. Per-nucleotide qualities are absent, and no much larger clonotype sits a single base away. A single read counts as weak evidence. The junction carries 6 bases between V and J, which are trimmed by 3 bases and 0 bases respectively. From cysteine to phenylalanine, the CDR3 is 15 amino acids long. The DNA shown is the 45-base CDR3, in frame from base 1. CDR1 and CDR2, per the germline V gene, are MGHDK and SYGVNS. Data came from an Illumina NovaSeq 6000. Using 5'RACE with constant-segment primers, TCRalpha and TCRbeta cDNA libraries were constructed, with sample barcodes and unique molecular identifiers added in the process. Trizol reagent was used to extract RNA from every sample. The libraries were amplified in two PCR steps, and the second step added a second sample barcode and Illumina TruSeq adapters. Sequencing of the libraries was done on an Illumina NovaSeq, producing 2 x 150 bp paired-end reads. Concerning the study's data processing: The reads were demultiplexed and collapsed into UMI-guided consensus sequences using migec v1.2.7. Using mixcr v2.1.11, UMI consensuses were aligned to TRA and TRB V and J templates and then assembled into clonotypes. A clonotype was counted as expanded or contracted only when both edgeR and NoisET called the clonotype significant, with the noise models trained on biological replicates. For edgeR calls, the cutoffs were a false discovery rate-adjusted p below 0.01 and a log2 fold-change threshold of 1. As an exploratory analysis of dynamics, max-normalized trajectories of the 1000 most abundant clonotypes were examined by PCA with hierarchical clustering. Separately sequenced CD4+ and CD8+ repertoires were used to assign a CD4 or CD8 phenotype to each responding clone. Clones were called with MiXCR by TCRdb after fastp trimmed the public reads at Q25, and only in-frame beta chains were retained. Each entry is one CDR3 protein sequence, shown with its most common DNA and genes. The V and J calls, along with clone size, are taken from TCRdb and not from the paper's own processing. The sample yields about 150,000 distinct CDR3 sequences; more than 12% were counted once. Around an eighth of the sample is taken by the ten largest.

Ficoll-Paque density gradient centrifugation was used to isolate PBMCs. The sequence derives from an adult woman who had mild COVID-19 (a few samples of this study predate the infection). The sample titles of this study are shuffled in the database, so cell type and time point are left out; the donor was told from shared clones. The receptor chain draws on TRBV25-1 and TRBJ2-6, with the D gene not confidently named. The material sequenced was PBMCs or a T cell subset sorted from them (not recorded which). CDR3 region: CASSERFSGANVLTF. At the DNA level, the sequence is TGTGCCAGCAGTGAGCGGTTCTCTGGGGCCAACGTCCTGACTTTC.